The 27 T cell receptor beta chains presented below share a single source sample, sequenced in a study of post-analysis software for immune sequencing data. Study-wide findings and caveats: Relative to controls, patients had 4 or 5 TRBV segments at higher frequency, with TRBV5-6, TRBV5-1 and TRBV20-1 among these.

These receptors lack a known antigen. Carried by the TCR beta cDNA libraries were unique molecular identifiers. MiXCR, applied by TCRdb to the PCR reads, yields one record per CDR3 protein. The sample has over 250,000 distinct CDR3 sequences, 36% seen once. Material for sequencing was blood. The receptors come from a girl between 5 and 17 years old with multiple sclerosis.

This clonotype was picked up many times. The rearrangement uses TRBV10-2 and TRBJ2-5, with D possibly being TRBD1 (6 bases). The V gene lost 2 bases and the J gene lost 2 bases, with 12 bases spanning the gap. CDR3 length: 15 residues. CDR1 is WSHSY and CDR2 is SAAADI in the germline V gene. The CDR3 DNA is TGCGCCAGCAGTGAGGCGACAGGCGGGCAAGAGACCCAGTACTTC. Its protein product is CASSEATGGQETQYF.

CDR3 bases: TGCAGCGTTGAGGGCCGGGCCACAGATACGCAGTATTTT. Translating it yields CSVEGRATDTQYF. The chain recombines TRBV29-1 with TRBJ2-3; D is unclear. The V end lost 3 bases, the J end lost 2 bases, and 9 bases lay between the germline ends. The CDR3 runs to 13 residues. Germline CDR1 and CDR2: SQVTM and ANQGSEA.

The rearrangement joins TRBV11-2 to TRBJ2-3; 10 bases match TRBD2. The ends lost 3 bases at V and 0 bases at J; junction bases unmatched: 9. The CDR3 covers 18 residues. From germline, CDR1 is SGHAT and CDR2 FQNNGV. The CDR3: CASSLKLAGDRSTDTQYF. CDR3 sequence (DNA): TGTGCCAGCAGCTTGAAGCTAGCGGGGGACAGAAGCACAGATACGCAGTATTTT.

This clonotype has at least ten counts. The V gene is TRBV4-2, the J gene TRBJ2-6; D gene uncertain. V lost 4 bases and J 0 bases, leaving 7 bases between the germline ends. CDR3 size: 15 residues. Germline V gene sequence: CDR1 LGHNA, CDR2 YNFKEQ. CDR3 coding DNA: TGTGCCAGCAGCCCCCAGAGCTCTGGGGCCAACGTCCTGACTTTC. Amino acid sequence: CASSPQSSGANVLTF.

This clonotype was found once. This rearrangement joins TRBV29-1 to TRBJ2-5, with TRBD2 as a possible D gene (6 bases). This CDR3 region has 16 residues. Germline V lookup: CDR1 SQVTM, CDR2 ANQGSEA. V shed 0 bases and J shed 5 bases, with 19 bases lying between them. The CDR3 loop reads CSVEEGGASLGETQYF. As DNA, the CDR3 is TGCAGCGTTGAAGAAGGAGGGGCGAGCTTAGGGGAGACCCAGTACTTC.

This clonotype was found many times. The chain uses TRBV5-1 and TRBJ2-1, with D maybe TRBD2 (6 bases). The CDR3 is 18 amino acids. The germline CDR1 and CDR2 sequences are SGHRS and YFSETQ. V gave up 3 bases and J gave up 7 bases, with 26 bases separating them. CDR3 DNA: TGCGCCAGCAGCTCCCCAAAAACTAGGCGGGATACCTTAAATGAGCAGTTCTTC. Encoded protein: CASSSPKTRRDTLNEQFF.

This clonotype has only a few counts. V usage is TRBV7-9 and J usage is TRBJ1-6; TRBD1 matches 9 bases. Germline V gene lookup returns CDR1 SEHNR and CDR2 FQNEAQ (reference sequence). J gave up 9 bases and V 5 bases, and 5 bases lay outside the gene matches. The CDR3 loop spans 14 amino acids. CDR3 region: CASSAGQGVSPLHF. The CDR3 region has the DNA TGTGCCAGCAGCGCGGGACAGGGTGTTTCACCCCTCCACTTT.

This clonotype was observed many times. CDR3 region: CASSTPDMPTYGYTF. For the CDR3, the DNA is TGCGCCAGCAGCACTCCGGACATGCCTACCTATGGCTACACCTTC. The chain links TRBV4-1 to TRBJ1-2; tentative D call: TRBD1 (5 bases). Trimming shortened V by 5 bases and J by 4 bases, and 17 bases separated the two germline ends. CDR3 size: 15 residues. Germline V CDR1 and CDR2: MGHRA, YSYEKL.

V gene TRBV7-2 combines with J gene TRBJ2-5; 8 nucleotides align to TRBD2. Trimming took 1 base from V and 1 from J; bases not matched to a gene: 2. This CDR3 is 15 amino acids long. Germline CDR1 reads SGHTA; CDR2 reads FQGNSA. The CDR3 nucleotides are TGTGCCAGCAGCTTAGGGGGACTAGTCCAAGAGACCCAGTACTTC. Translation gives CASSLGGLVQETQYF.

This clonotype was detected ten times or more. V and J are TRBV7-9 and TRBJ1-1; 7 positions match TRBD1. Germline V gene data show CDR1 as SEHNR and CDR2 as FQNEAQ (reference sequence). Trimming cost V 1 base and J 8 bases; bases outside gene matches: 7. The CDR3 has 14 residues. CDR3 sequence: CASSLEPRQGEAFF. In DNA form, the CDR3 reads TGTGCCAGCAGCTTAGAACCCCGACAGGGCGAAGCTTTCTTT.

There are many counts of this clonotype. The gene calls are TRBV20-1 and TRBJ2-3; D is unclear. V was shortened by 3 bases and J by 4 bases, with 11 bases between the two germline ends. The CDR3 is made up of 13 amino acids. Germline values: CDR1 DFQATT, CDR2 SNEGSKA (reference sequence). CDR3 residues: CSASAAKADTQYF. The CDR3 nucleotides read TGCAGTGCTAGTGCCGCCAAGGCAGATACGCAGTATTTT.

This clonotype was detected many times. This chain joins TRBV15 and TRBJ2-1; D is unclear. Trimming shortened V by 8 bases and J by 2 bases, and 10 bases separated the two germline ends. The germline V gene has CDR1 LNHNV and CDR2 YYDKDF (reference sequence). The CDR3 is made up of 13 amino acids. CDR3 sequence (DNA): TGTGCCACCTCCAGCGCCACCTACAATGAGCAGTTCTTC. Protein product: CATSSATYNEQFF.

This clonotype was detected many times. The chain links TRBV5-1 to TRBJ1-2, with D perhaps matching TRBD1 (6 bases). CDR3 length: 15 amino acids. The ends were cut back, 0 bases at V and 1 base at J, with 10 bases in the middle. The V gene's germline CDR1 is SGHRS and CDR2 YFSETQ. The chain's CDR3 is CASSLDGQFNYGYTF. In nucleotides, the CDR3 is TGCGCCAGCAGCTTGGATGGACAGTTTAACTATGGCTACACCTTC.

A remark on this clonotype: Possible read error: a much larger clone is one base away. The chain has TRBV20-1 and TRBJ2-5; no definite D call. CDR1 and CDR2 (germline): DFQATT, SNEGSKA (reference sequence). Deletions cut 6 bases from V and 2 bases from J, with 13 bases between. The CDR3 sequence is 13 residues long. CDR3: CSADVAVQETQYF. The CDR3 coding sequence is TGCAGTGCCGATGTGGCCGTACAAGAGACCCAGTACTTC.

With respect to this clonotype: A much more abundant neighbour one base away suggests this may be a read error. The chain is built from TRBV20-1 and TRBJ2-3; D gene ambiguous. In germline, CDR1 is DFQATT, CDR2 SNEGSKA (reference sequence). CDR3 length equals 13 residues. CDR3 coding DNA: TGCAATGCTCTTTTTCGTGCGGCAGATACGCAGTATTTT. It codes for CNALFRAADTQYF.

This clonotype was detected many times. For the CDR3, the DNA is TGCGCCAGCAGCTTGAGACTTATGGCAGACCAAGAGACCCAGTACTTC. This sequence encodes CASSLRLMADQETQYF. This chain uses TRBV5-1 with TRBJ2-5; D remains ambiguous. Per germline, CDR1 SGHRS and CDR2 YFSETQ. The CDR3 sequence is 16 residues long. Trimming took off 1 base at V and 0 bases at J, with 13 bases between the two ends.

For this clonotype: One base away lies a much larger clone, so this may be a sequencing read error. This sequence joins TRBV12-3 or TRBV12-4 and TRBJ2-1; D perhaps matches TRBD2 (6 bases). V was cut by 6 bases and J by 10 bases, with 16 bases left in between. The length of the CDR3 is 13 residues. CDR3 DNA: TGTGCCAGCAGGGGGGAGGCGTTTCGGGAGCAGTTCTTC. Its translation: CASRGEAFREQFF.

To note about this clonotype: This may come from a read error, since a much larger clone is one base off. CDR3 residues: CASSLAGLAGVETQFF. CDR3 in DNA: TGTGCCAGCAGCTTAGCGGGCCTAGCGGGAGTAGAGACCCAGTTCTTC. The rearrangement links TRBV7-3 to TRBJ2-1, with 10 bases lining up with TRBD2. Per the germline V gene, CDR1 is SGHTA and CDR2 is FQGTGA. The CDR3 length is 16 residues. V shed 2 bases, J shed 13 bases, and the junction held 14 bases outside the gene matches.

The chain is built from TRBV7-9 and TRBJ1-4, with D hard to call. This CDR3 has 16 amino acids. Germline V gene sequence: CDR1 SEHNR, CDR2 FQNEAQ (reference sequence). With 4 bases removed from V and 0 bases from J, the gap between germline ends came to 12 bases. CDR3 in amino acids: CASSSGGPSTNEKLFF. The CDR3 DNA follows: TGTGCCAGCAGCTCCGGTGGGCCTTCAACTAATGAAAAACTGTTTTTT.

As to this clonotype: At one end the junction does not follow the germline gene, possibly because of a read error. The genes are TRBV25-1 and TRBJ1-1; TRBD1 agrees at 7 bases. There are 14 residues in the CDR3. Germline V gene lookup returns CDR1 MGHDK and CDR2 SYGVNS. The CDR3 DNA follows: TGTGCCAGCAGGGAATCTAGGGGGCGGACTGAAGCTTTCTTT. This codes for CASRESRGRTEAFF.

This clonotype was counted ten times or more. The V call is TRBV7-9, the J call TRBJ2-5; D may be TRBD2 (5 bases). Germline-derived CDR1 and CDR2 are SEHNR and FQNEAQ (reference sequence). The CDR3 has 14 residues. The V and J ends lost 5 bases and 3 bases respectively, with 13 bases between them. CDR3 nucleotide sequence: TGTGCCAGCAGCCCAAGGGAGACCGAAGAGACCCAGTACTTC. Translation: CASSPRETEETQYF. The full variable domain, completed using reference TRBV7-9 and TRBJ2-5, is DTGVSQNPRHKITKRGQNVTFRCDPISEHNRLYWYRQTLGQGPEFLTYFQNEAQLEKSRLLSDRFSAERPKGSFSTLEIQRTEQGDSAMYLCASSPRETEETQYFGPGTRLLVL.

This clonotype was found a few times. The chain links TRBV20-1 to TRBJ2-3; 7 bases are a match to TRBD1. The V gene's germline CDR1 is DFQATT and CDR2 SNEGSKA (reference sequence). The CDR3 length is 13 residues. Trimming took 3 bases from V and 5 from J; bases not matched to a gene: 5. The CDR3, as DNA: TGCAGTGCTAGCCGGGACAGAAGAGATACGCAGTATTTT. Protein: CSASRDRRDTQYF.

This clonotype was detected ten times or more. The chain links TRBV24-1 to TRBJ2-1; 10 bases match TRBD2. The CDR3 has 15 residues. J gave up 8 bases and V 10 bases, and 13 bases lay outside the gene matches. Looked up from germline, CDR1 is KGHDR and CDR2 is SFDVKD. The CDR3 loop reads CATRGQREGVHEQFF. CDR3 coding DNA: TGTGCCACGAGGGGCCAGCGGGAGGGCGTCCATGAGCAGTTCTTC.

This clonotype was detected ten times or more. This CDR3 is CASSLASPNYGYTF. The CDR3 bases are TGTGCCAGCAGCTTAGCGTCCCCTAACTATGGCTACACCTTC. V usage is TRBV7-9 and J usage is TRBJ1-2; D is undetermined. CDR3 length: 14 amino acids. Trimming cost V 0 bases and J 0 bases, with 5 bases left between them. Germline lookup yields CDR1 SEHNR and CDR2 FQNEAQ (reference sequence).

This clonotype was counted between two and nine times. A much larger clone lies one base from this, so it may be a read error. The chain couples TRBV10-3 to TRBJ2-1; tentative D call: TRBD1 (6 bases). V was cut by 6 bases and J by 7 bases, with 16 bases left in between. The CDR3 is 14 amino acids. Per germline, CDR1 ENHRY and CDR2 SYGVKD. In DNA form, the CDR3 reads TGTGCCATCAGGACTCTGACAGGCGGGAATGAGCAGTTCTTC. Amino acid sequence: CAIRTLTGGNEQFF.

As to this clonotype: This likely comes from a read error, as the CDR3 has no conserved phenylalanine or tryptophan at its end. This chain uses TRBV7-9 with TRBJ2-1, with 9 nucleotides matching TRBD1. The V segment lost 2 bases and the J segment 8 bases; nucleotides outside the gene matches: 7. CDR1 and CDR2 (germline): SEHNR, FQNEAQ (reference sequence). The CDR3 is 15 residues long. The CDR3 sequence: CASSLSGTGRDEQFS. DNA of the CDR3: TGTGCCAGCAGCTTATCCGGGACAGGGCGGGATGAGCAGTTCTCC.

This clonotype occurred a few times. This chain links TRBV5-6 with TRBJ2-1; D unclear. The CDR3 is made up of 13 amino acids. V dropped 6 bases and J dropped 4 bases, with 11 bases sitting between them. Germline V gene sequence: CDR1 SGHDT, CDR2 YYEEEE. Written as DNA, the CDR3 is TGTGCCAGCACCTCCTATACTTACAATGAGCAGTTCTTC. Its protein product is CASTSYTYNEQFF.